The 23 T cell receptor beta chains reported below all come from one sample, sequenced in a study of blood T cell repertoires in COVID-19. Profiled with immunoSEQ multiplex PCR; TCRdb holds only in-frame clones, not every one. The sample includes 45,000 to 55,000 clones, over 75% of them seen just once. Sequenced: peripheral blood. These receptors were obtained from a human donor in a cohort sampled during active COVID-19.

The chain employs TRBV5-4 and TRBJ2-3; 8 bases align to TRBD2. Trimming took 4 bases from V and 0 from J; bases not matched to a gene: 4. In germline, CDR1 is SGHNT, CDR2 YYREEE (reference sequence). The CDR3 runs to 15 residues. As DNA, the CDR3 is TGTGCCAGCAGCCGCGGGGGGCCGAGCACAGATACGCAGTATTTT. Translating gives CASSRGGPSTDTQYF.

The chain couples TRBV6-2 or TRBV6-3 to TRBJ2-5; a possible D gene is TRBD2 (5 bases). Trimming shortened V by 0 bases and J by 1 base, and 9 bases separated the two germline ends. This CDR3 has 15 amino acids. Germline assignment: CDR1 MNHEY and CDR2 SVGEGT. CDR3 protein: CASSYSMGAQETQYF. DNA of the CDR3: TGTGCCAGCAGTTACTCGATGGGAGCCCAAGAGACCCAGTACTTC.

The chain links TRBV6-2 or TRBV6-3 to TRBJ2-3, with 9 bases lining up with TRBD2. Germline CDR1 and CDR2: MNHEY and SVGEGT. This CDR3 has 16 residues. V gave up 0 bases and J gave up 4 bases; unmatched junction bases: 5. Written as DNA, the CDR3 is TGTGCCAGCAGTTACTCACGAGTAGCGGGAGCAGATACGCAGTATTTT. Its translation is CASSYSRVAGADTQYF.

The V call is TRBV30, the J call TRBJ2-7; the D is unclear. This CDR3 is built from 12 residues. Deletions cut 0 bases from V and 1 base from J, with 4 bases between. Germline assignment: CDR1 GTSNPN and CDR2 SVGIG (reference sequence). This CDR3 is CAWSVGSYEQYF. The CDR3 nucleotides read TGTGCCTGGAGTGTCGGGTCCTACGAGCAGTACTTC.

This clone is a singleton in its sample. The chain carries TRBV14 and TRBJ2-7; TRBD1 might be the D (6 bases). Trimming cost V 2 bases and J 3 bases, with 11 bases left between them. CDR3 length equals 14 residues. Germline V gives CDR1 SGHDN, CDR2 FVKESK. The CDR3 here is CASSQLNRDYEQYF. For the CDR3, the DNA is TGTGCCAGCAGCCAATTGAACAGGGACTACGAGCAGTACTTC.

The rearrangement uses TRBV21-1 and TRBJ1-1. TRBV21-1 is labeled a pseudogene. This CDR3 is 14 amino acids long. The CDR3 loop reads CASSKRTRATEAFF. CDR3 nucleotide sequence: TGTGCCAGCAGCAAACGGACGAGGGCCACTGAAGCTTTCTTT.

CDR3 sequence reads: CANRDRPYEQYF. DNA of the CDR3: TGTGCCAACCGGGACAGACCCTACGAGCAGTACTTC. The V and J genes are TRBV19 and TRBJ2-7, with TRBD1 matching over 7 bases. This CDR3 region has 12 residues. Germline CDR1 LNHDA, CDR2 SQIVND (reference sequence). The V and J ends lost 10 bases and 2 bases, in that order; junction bases with no gene match: 5.

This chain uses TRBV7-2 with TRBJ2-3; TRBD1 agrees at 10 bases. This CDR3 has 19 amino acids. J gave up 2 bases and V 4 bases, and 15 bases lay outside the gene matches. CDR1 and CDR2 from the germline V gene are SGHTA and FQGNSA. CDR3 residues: CASSWSPGQGPVFTDTQYF. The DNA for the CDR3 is TGTGCCAGCAGCTGGTCACCGGGACAGGGGCCAGTGTTCACAGATACGCAGTATTTT. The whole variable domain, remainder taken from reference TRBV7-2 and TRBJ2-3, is GAGVSQSPSNKVTEKGKDVELRCDPISGHTALYWYRQSLGQGLEFLIYFQGNSAPDKSGLPSDRFSAERTGGSVSTLTIQRTQQEDSAVYLCASSWSPGQGPVFTDTQYFGPGTRLTVL.

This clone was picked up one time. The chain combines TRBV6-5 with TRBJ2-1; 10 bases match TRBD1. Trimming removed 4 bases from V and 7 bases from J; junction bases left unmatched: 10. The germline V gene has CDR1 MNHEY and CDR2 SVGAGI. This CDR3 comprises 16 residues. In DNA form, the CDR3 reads TGTGCCAGCAGTTCCCCAGGGACAGGGGTGGGTAATGAGCAGTTCTTC. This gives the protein CASSSPGTGVGNEQFF.

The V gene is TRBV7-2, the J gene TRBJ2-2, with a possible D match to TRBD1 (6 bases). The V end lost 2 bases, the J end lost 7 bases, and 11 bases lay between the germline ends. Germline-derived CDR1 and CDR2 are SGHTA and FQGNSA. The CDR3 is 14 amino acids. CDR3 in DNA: TGTGCCAGCAGCTTAAGGTCGGGACACGGGGAGCTGTTTTTT. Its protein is CASSLRSGHGELFF.

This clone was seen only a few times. CDR3 DNA sequence: TGTGCCAGCACAAATACCGGGACTAGTATCACAGATACGCAGTATTTT. This sequence encodes CASTNTGTSITDTQYF. This chain uses TRBV5-6 with TRBJ2-3; 8 bases map to TRBD2. The CDR3 loop spans 16 amino acids. Trimming at V came to 6 bases and at J to 2 bases, leaving 11 bases not matched to a gene. The germline gives CDR1 SGHDT, CDR2 YYEEEE.

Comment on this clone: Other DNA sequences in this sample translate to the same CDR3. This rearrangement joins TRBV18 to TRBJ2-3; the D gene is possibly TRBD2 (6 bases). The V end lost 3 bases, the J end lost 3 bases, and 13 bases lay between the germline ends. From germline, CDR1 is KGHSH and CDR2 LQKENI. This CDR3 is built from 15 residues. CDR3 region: CASSPGGDPTDTQYF. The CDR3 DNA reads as TGTGCCAGCTCACCGGGCGGGGATCCGACAGATACGCAGTATTTT.

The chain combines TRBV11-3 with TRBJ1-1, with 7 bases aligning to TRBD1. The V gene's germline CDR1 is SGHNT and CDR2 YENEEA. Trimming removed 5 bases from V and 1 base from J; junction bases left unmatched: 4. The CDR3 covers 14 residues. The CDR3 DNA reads TGTGCCAGCAGCAGGGGACAGCCGAACACTGAAGCTTTCTTT. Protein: CASSRGQPNTEAFF.

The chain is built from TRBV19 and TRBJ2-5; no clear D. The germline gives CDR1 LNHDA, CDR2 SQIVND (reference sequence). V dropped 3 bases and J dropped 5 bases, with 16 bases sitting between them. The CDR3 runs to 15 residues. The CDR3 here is CASSMASTRVETQYF. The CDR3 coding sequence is TGTGCCAGTAGTATGGCCTCCACCCGGGTGGAGACCCAGTACTTC.

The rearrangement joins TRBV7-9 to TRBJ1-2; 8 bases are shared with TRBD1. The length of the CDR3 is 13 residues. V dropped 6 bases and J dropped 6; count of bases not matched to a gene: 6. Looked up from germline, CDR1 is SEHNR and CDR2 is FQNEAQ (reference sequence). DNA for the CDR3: TGTGCCAGCAGGATGACAGGGGACGATGGCTACACCTTC. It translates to CASRMTGDDGYTF.

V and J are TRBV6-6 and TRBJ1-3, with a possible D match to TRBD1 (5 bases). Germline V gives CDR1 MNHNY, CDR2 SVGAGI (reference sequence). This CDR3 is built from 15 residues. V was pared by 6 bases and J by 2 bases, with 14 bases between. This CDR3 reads CASSYGGTAGNTIYF. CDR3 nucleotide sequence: TGTGCCAGCAGCTACGGGGGGACTGCTGGAAACACCATATATTTT.

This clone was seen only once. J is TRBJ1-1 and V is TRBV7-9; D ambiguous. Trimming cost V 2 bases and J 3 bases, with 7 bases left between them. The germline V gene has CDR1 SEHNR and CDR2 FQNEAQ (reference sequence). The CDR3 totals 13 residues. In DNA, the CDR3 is TGTGCCAGCAGCTTAAGCAGGCACACTGAAGCTTTCTTT. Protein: CASSLSRHTEAFF.

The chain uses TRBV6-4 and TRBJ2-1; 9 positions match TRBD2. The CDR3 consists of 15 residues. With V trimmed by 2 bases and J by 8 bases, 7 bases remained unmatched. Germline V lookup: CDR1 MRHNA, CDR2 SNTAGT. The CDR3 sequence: CASSDMAGGPHEQFF. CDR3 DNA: TGTGCCAGCAGTGACATGGCGGGAGGGCCGCATGAGCAGTTCTTC.

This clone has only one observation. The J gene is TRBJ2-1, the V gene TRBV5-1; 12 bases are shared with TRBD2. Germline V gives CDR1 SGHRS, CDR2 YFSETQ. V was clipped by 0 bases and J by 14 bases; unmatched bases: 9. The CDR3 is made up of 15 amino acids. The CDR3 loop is CASSLENLAGGTEFF. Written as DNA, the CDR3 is TGCGCCAGCAGCTTGGAGAATCTAGCGGGAGGGACGGAGTTCTTC. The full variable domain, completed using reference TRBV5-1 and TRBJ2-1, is KAGVTQTPRYLIKTRGQQVTLSCSPISGHRSVSWYQQTPGQGLQFLFEYFSETQRNKGNFPGRFSGRQFSNSRSEMNVSTLELGDSALYLCASSLENLAGGTEFFGPGTRLTVL.

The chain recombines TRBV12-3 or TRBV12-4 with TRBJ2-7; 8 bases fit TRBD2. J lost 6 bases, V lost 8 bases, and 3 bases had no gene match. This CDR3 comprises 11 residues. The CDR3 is CASRGGFEQYF. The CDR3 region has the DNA TGTGCCAGCCGCGGGGGGTTCGAGCAGTACTTC.

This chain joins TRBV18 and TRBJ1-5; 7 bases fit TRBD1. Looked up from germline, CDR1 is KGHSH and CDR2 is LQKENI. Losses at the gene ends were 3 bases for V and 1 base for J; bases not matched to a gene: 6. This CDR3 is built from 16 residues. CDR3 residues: CASSPGTVSSNQPQHF. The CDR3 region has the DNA TGTGCCAGCTCACCCGGGACAGTAAGCAGCAATCAGCCCCAGCATTTT.

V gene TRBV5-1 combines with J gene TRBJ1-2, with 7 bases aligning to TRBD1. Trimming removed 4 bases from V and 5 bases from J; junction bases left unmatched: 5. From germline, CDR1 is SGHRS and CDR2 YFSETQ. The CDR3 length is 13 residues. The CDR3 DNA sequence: TGCGCCAGCAGCCCCACAGGGGAGTATGGCTACACCTTC. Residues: CASSPTGEYGYTF.

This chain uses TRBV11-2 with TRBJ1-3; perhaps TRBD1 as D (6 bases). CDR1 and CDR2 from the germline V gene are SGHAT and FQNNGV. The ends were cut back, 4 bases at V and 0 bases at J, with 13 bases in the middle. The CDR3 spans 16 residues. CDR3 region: CASSYQGQSSGNTIYF. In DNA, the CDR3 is TGTGCCAGCAGCTACCAAGGACAGTCCTCTGGAAACACCATATATTTT.